These 32 T cell receptor beta chains share one sample of origin, sequenced in a study of human T cells and chemical hapten exposure. TCRdb itself ran the RACE reads through MiXCR, one entry per CDR3 protein. Of approximately 320,000 distinct CDR3 sequences listed, around 5% are singletons. Time point noted: pre-sensitization, week 0. Treatment indicated: therapeutic diphenylcyclopropenone sensitization with weekly scalp DPC. The specimen was whole blood, collected in connection with sensitization to the hapten diphenylcyclopropenone (DPC). Receptor source: a woman under 30 with alopecia areata. Some clones in this sample may be carry-over from other donors' samples.

This clonotype has ten or more counts. One end of the junction varies from germline; a read error may be responsible. The chain links TRBV3-1 to TRBJ1-1, with D perhaps matching TRBD1 (5 bases). Per germline, CDR1 LGHDT and CDR2 YNNKEL (reference sequence). The CDR3 has 16 residues. CDR3 nucleotides: TGTGCCAGCAGCCAAGAGGGGGTAGGGTTGAAGACTGAAGCTTTCTTT. Its translation is CASSQEGVGLKTEAFF.

This clonotype was observed a few times. The gene calls are TRBV20-1 and TRBJ1-4, with D maybe TRBD1 (5 bases). This CDR3 region has 14 residues. The ends were cut back, 4 bases at V and 8 bases at J, with 17 bases in the middle. Looked up from germline, CDR1 is DFQATT and CDR2 is SNEGSKA (reference sequence). The CDR3 protein is CSATSGTPWEKLFF. The CDR3 bases are TGCAGTGCTACTTCCGGGACTCCCTGGGAAAAACTGTTTTTT.

There are a few counts of this clonotype. The rearrangement uses TRBV5-4 and TRBJ2-7; D is ambiguous. Germline lookup yields CDR1 SGHNT and CDR2 YYREEE (reference sequence). The V gene lost 4 bases and the J gene lost 0 bases, with 14 bases spanning the gap. The CDR3 runs to 15 residues. CDR3 loop: CASSPENRNSYEQYF. CDR3 DNA sequence: TGTGCCAGCAGCCCGGAGAACCGGAACTCCTACGAGCAGTACTTC.

This clonotype was seen more than once but under ten times. J is TRBJ2-7 and V is TRBV6-2 or TRBV6-3, with 11 bases that match TRBD1. The CDR3 sequence is 14 residues long. CDR1 is MNHEY, CDR2 SVGEGT, per germline. Trimming at V came to 5 bases and at J to 5 bases, leaving 5 bases not matched to a gene. In DNA, the CDR3 is TGTGCCAGCAGTCGCGGACAGGGGGCCCACGAGCAGTACTTC. Protein sequence: CASSRGQGAHEQYF.

The chain recombines TRBV12-3 or TRBV12-4 with TRBJ2-3; D is possibly TRBD2 (7 bases). Trimming shortened V by 4 bases and J by 7 bases, and 15 bases separated the two germline ends. The CDR3 loop spans 14 amino acids. CDR3 nucleotides: TGTGCCAGCAGTTGGGGGGGGGCAGTGAATACGCAGTATTTT. As protein: CASSWGGAVNTQYF.

This clonotype was seen more than once but under ten times. The V call is TRBV28, the J call TRBJ1-1; unclear D gene. V gave up 5 bases and J gave up 4 bases, with 8 bases separating them. CDR1 is MDHEN, CDR2 SYDVKM, per germline. The length of the CDR3 is 12 residues. CDR3 region: CASSVGSTEAFF. CDR3 sequence (DNA): TGTGCCAGCAGTGTGGGGAGCACTGAAGCTTTCTTT.

The sample holds a few counts of this clonotype. Just one base apart from a much larger clone, this may be a read error. The chain recombines TRBV7-9 with TRBJ1-1; 9 bases agree with TRBD1. The CDR3 contains 14 residues. Germline trimming cut 4 bases from V and 7 bases from J; bases unmatched to any gene: 7. The V gene's germline CDR1 is SEHNR and CDR2 FQNEAQ (reference sequence). The CDR3 nucleotides are TGTGCCAGCAGCTCCCGGGACAGGGAGAATGAAGCTTTCTTT. Its translation is CASSSRDRENEAFF.

The chain carries TRBV7-2 and TRBJ2-3; D gene uncertain. This CDR3 spans 14 amino acids. Germline V CDR1 and CDR2: SGHTA, FQGNSA. Trimming stripped 3 bases from V and 2 bases from J, with 9 bases between. CDR3 sequence (DNA): TGTGCCAGCAGCTTGTCCCGGGTCACAGATACGCAGTATTTT. Its translation is CASSLSRVTDTQYF. Filled out from reference TRBV7-2 and TRBJ2-3, the complete variable domain reads GAGVSQSPSNKVTEKGKDVELRCDPISGHTALYWYRQSLGQGLEFLIYFQGNSAPDKSGLPSDRFSAERTGGSVSTLTIQRTQQEDSAVYLCASSLSRVTDTQYFGPGTRLTVL.

The chain combines TRBV12-3 or TRBV12-4 with TRBJ2-1; D is unresolved. Trimming took off 5 bases at V and 0 bases at J, with 11 bases between the two ends. The CDR3 covers 15 residues. CDR3 sequence reads: CASSNTDSSYNEQFF. CDR3 in DNA: TGTGCCAGCAGTAATACTGATAGCTCCTACAATGAGCAGTTCTTC.

CDR3 protein: CSAREGTVIYTEAFF. CDR3 coding DNA: TGCAGTGCTAGGGAGGGGACAGTTATATACACTGAAGCTTTCTTT. This chain links TRBV20-1 with TRBJ1-1; the match to TRBD1 covers 7 bases. Trimming took 3 bases from V and 3 from J; bases not matched to a gene: 10. This CDR3 has 15 residues. Germline V CDR1 and CDR2: DFQATT, SNEGSKA (reference sequence).

The rearrangement joins TRBV7-8 to TRBJ2-3; D unclear. The V end lost 3 bases, the J end lost 5 bases, and 6 bases lay between the germline ends. The CDR3 runs to 12 residues. Looked up from germline, CDR1 is SGHVS and CDR2 is FQNEAQ. For the CDR3, the DNA is TGTGCCAGCAGCTTTGTGGGAGATACGCAGTATTTT. As protein: CASSFVGDTQYF.

This clonotype came up a few times. The gene calls are TRBV20-1 and TRBJ2-1, with 7 bases identical to TRBD1. V was pared by 2 bases and J by 13 bases, with 17 bases of the junction left unmatched. This CDR3 is built from 15 residues. Germline CDR1 DFQATT, CDR2 SNEGSKA (reference sequence). Here the CDR3 DNA reads TGCAGTGCTAGACTTTCATACGGGGACCAGGGGGAACAGTTCTTC. Its translation is CSARLSYGDQGEQFF.

This clonotype has only a few counts. This chain uses TRBV3-1 with TRBJ2-1, with TRBD2 as a possible D gene (6 bases). Germline V gene lookup returns CDR1 LGHDT and CDR2 YNNKEL (reference sequence). The CDR3 spans 15 residues. Trimming took 0 bases from V and 12 from J, leaving 18 bases between them. The CDR3 DNA sequence: TGTGCCAGCAGCCAAGATCCGGGGGTCGGTTATTGGCAGTTCTTC. Residues: CASSQDPGVGYWQFF.

This clonotype was counted ten times or more. This chain joins TRBV5-1 and TRBJ1-5; perhaps TRBD1 as D (6 bases). The V end lost 4 bases, the J end lost 5 bases, and 16 bases lay between the germline ends. The CDR3 length is 15 residues. Looked up from germline, CDR1 is SGHRS and CDR2 is YFSETQ. As DNA, the CDR3 is TGCGCCAGCAGCCCCGGGTCAGGGGTCGATCAGCCCCAGCATTTT. Translated: CASSPGSGVDQPQHF.

This clonotype has a count of ten or more. This chain uses TRBV27 with TRBJ2-3, with D tentatively TRBD2 (7 bases). This CDR3 contains 16 residues. From germline, CDR1 is MNHEY and CDR2 SMNVEV (reference sequence). V lost 5 bases and J lost 4, with 19 bases in between. CDR3 sequence: CASSPRGARGPDTQYF. The CDR3 DNA sequence: TGTGCCAGCAGTCCCAGGGGCGCGCGGGGGCCAGATACGCAGTATTTT.

This clonotype was detected ten times or more. The chain combines TRBV5-1 with TRBJ1-5; TRBD1 aligns across 11 bases. Germline V CDR1 and CDR2: SGHRS, YFSETQ. Trimming took 4 bases from V and 0 from J; bases not matched to a gene: 6. The CDR3 sequence is 17 residues long. CDR3 DNA: TGCGCCAGCAGCCCGGGACAGGGGGTTTATAGCAATCAGCCCCAGCATTTT. Protein: CASSPGQGVYSNQPQHF.

This clonotype was seen a handful of times. CDR3 protein: CASSPDTGTSQHF. The CDR3 DNA sequence: TGTGCCAGCAGTCCAGACACAGGGACTAGCCAGCATTTT. This chain connects TRBV12-3 or TRBV12-4 to TRBJ1-5; possible D gene TRBD1, 6 bases. Deletions cut 5 bases from V and 12 bases from J, with 17 bases between. The CDR3 is 13 amino acids.

There are many counts of this clonotype. The V and J genes are TRBV28 and TRBJ2-5; D could derive from TRBD1 or TRBD2 (5 bases each). The CDR3 contains 13 residues. From germline, CDR1 is MDHEN and CDR2 SYDVKM. V lost 8 bases and J lost 0, with 10 bases in between. CDR3 sequence reads: CASVEGNQETQYF. The CDR3 nucleotides are TGTGCCAGCGTTGAGGGGAACCAAGAGACCCAGTACTTC.

In this sample, this clonotype turned up many times. This sequence joins TRBV12-5 and TRBJ1-2; D not certain. Trimming took off 0 bases at V and 4 bases at J, with 15 bases between the two ends. Germline V CDR1 and CDR2: LGHNT, FRNRAP. The CDR3 spans 16 residues. The CDR3 nucleotides are TGTGCTAGTGGTTTGGTACTGGATCGGACTCTCTATGGCTACACCTTC. Translating gives CASGLVLDRTLYGYTF.

This clonotype appeared a few times. V usage is TRBV11-3 and J usage is TRBJ2-2, with TRBD1 identical over 8 bases. The V and J ends lost 5 bases and 6 bases, in that order; junction bases with no gene match: 8. Per the germline V gene, CDR1 is SGHNT and CDR2 is YENEEA. This CDR3 comprises 15 residues. The CDR3 reads CASSGTGSLAGELFF. CDR3 sequence (DNA): TGTGCCAGCAGCGGGACAGGTTCGCTCGCCGGGGAGCTGTTTTTT.

This clonotype was recorded many times. V usage is TRBV5-5 and J usage is TRBJ2-3; no reliable D call. Trimming stripped 1 base from V and 2 bases from J, with 11 bases between. The CDR3 has 15 amino acids. The germline V gene encodes CDR1 SGHKS and CDR2 YYEKEE (reference sequence). For the CDR3, the DNA is TGTGCCAGCAGCTTGTATGTGGCCAACACAGATACGCAGTATTTT. It specifies CASSLYVANTDTQYF.

The table lists this clonotype with a few counts. The J gene is TRBJ1-2, the V gene TRBV10-3; D is ambiguous. From germline, CDR1 is ENHRY and CDR2 SYGVKD. This CDR3 contains 15 residues. Trimming cost V 0 bases and J 1 base, with 9 bases left between them. The DNA for the CDR3 is TGTGCCATCAGTGAGTCCATCCACGTTAACTATGGCTACACCTTC. Translating it yields CAISESIHVNYGYTF.

This clonotype was picked up a small number of times. This chain connects TRBV9 to TRBJ2-5, with 8 bases that match TRBD1. V shed 4 bases, J shed 5 bases, and the junction held 4 bases outside the gene matches. CDR1 and CDR2 (germline): SGDLS, YYNGEE. This CDR3 comprises 13 residues. The CDR3 loop is CASSIGTGETQYF. The DNA for the CDR3 is TGTGCCAGCAGCATAGGGACAGGCGAGACCCAGTACTTC.

J is TRBJ1-2 and V is TRBV12-3 or TRBV12-4, with D uncertain. The length of the CDR3 is 19 residues. The ends were cut back, 0 bases at V and 5 bases at J, with 25 bases in the middle. DNA for the CDR3: TGTGCCAGCAGTTTAGCTCGCCAAGGGCTCCTGTATGTTTGGTATGGCTACACCTTC. Translated, it gives CASSLARQGLLYVWYGYTF.

This chain connects TRBV2 to TRBJ1-1; maybe TRBD1 (5 bases). CDR3 size: 14 residues. Trimming took 6 bases from V and 4 from J, leaving 15 bases between them. Germline CDR1 and CDR2: SNHLY and FYNNEI. This CDR3 is CASSQRGGATEAFF. As DNA, the CDR3 is TGTGCCAGCAGCCAGAGAGGTGGGGCCACTGAAGCTTTCTTT.

This clonotype was found a few times. This sequence joins TRBV2 and TRBJ2-1, with 11 bases aligning to TRBD1. J gave up 10 bases and V 11 bases, and 10 bases lay outside the gene matches. The length of the CDR3 is 13 residues. Germline assignment: CDR1 SNHLY and CDR2 FYNNEI. DNA for the CDR3: TGTGCCGGAACCGGGACAGGGGGGCTGGAGCAGTTCTTC. This sequence encodes CAGTGTGGLEQFF.

This clonotype appeared a few times. This chain connects TRBV7-6 to TRBJ2-5; TRBD2 matches at 7 bases. Germline V gene lookup returns CDR1 SGHVS and CDR2 FNYEAQ. The CDR3 is made up of 15 amino acids. J lost 2 bases, V lost 1 base, and 4 bases had no gene match. The DNA of the CDR3 is TGTGCCAGCAGCTTAGGAAGGGACTATCAAGAGACCCAGTACTTC. Encoded protein: CASSLGRDYQETQYF.

This clonotype was counted between two and nine times. Here the CDR3 reads CASSLWEAGEETQYF. CDR3 nucleotides: TGTGCCAGCAGTTTATGGGAGGCAGGGGAAGAGACCCAGTACTTC. The chain is built from TRBV12-3 or TRBV12-4 and TRBJ2-5; perhaps D is TRBD1 or TRBD2 (6 bases each). V lost 2 bases and J lost 3, with 13 bases in between. There are 15 residues in the CDR3.

This clonotype was picked up a small number of times. The chain combines TRBV2 with TRBJ2-5; weak D call: TRBD1 (6 bases). Germline-derived CDR1 and CDR2 are SNHLY and FYNNEI. The ends were cut back, 5 bases at V and 4 bases at J, with 14 bases in the middle. CDR3 size: 14 residues. The CDR3 protein is CASSSDRSGETQYF. The CDR3 DNA follows: TGTGCCAGCAGTTCTGACAGGTCGGGAGAGACCCAGTACTTC.

This clonotype was observed a handful of times. The genes are TRBV19 and TRBJ1-2, with TRBD1 matching 8 bases. The germline V gene has CDR1 LNHDA and CDR2 SQIVND (reference sequence). CDR3 length: 15 residues. V was clipped by 6 bases and J by 3 bases; unmatched bases: 9. CDR3 coding DNA: TGTGCCAGTAGCAAAAGGACAGGGAACGACTATGGCTACACCTTC. Its translation is CASSKRTGNDYGYTF.

This clonotype was counted only a few times. CDR3 in DNA: TGTGCCAGCAGCGAGAGACAGTTCTCCTACGAGCAGTACTTC. It encodes CASSERQFSYEQYF. The V and J genes are TRBV9 and TRBJ2-7; tentative D call: TRBD1 (5 bases). The CDR3 consists of 14 residues. Germline lookup yields CDR1 SGDLS and CDR2 YYNGEE. Trimming shortened V by 3 bases and J by 0 bases, and 10 bases separated the two germline ends.

This clonotype was recorded a few times. The chain is built from TRBV4-3 and TRBJ2-3, with D uncertain. From germline, CDR1 is LGHNA and CDR2 YSLEER. The V end was cut by 0 bases, the J end by 1 base, with 8 bases between. This CDR3 is built from 15 residues. In DNA form, the CDR3 reads TGCGCCAGCAGCCAAGAATCCCCGGGCACAGATACGCAGTATTTT. It translates to CASSQESPGTDTQYF.